The clone carrying this TCR beta chain was found a few times. TCRdb fed the reads into MiXCR, producing one record per CDR3 protein. The sample has 630,000 or so distinct CDR3 sequences, roughly 26% seen once. Germline lookup yields CDR1 MNHEY and CDR2 SVGEGT. Trimming shortened V by 4 bases and J by 0 bases, and 15 bases separated the two germline ends. CDR3 length equals 16 residues. The entry originates in a study of T cell repertoires in cytomegalovirus infection. The sequenced sample was CD8+ T cells from PBMCs. This chain joins TRBV6-2 or TRBV6-3 and TRBJ2-5, with D perhaps TRBD2 (6 bases). The sequence was collected from a human donor in good health (CMV status not recorded). Some clones in this sample may be carry-over from other donors' samples. The CDR3 loop is CASSSHSGEYQETQYF. The CDR3 DNA sequence: TGTGCCAGCAGTTCTCATAGCGGAGAGTACCAAGAGACCCAGTACTTC.